This T cell receptor (beta chain) came from a study of blood T cell repertoires in COVID-19. Sequencing used immunoSEQ multiplex PCR; TCRdb keeps in-frame clones, though not all of them. The sample shows hundreds of thousands of clones, 82% of them seen only once. CDR3 size: 16 residues. The V gene lost 4 bases and the J gene lost 1 base, with 16 bases spanning the gap. Per germline, CDR1 KGHSH and CDR2 LQKENI. This receptor was taken from a woman between 55 and 75 years old who had recovered from COVID-19. The material sequenced was PBMCs or T cells enriched from blood (not recorded which). The V gene is TRBV18, the J gene TRBJ1-2; no reliable D call. The CDR3 is CASSLQPEGLNYGYTF. CDR3 sequence (DNA): TGTGCCAGCTCACTACAACCGGAGGGCCTTAACTATGGCTACACCTTC.